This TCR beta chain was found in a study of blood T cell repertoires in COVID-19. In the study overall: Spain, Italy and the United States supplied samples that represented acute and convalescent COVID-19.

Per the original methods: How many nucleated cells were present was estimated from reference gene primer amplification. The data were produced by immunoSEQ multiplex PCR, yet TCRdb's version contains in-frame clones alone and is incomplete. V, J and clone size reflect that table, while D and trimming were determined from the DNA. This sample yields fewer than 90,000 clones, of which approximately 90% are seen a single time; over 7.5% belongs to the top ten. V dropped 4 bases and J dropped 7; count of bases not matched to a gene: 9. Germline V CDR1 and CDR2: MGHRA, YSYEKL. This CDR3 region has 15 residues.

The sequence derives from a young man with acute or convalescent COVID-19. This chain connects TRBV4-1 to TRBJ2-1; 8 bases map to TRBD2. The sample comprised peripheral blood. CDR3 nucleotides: TGCGCCAGCAGCCTCCTAGGACTAGCACGGAATGAGCAGTTCTTC. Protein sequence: CASSLLGLARNEQFF.